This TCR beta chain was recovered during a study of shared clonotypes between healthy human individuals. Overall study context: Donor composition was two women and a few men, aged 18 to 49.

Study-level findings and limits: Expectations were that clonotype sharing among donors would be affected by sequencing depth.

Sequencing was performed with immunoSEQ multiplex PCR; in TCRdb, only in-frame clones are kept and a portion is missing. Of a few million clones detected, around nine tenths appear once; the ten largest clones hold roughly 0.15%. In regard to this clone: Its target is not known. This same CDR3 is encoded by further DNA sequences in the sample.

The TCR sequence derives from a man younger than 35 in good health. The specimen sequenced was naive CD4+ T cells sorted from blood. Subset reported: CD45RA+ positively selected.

The chain's CDR3 is CATSRGGGAQETQYF. The CDR3 DNA reads as TGTGCCACCAGCAGAGGCGGGGGGGCCCAAGAGACCCAGTACTTC. The rearrangement joins TRBV15 to TRBJ2-5, with 9 bases identical to TRBD2. Germline assignment: CDR1 LNHNV and CDR2 YYDKDF (reference sequence). The V and J ends lost 1 base and 1 base, in that order; junction bases with no gene match: 1. The CDR3 extends over 15 amino acids.